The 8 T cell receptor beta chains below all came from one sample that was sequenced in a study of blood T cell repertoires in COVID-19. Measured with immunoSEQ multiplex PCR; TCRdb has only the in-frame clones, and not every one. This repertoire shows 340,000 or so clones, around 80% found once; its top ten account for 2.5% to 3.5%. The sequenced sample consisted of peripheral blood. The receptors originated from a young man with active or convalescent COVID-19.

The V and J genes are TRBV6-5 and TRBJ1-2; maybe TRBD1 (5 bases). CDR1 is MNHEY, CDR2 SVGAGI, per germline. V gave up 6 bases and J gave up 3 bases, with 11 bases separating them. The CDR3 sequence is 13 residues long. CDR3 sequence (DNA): TGTGCCAGCAGAGCACAGGAGCACTATGGCTACACCTTC. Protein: CASRAQEHYGYTF.

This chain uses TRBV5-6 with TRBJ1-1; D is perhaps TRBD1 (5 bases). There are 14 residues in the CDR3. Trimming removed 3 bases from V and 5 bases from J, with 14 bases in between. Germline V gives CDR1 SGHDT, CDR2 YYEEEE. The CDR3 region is CASSSDKGLTEAFF. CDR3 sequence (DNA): TGTGCCAGCAGCTCTGACAAGGGGCTGACTGAAGCTTTCTTT.

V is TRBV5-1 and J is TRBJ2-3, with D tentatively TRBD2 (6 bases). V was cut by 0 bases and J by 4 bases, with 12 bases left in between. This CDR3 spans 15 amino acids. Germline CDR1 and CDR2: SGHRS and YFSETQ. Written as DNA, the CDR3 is TGCGCCAGCAGCTTGGAGCCGGGAGATGCAGATACGCAGTATTTT. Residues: CASSLEPGDADTQYF.

Here the CDR3 DNA reads TGTGCCAGCAGGACAGGGGGCGCTGGGGAAAAACTGTTTTTT. This sequence encodes CASRTGGAGEKLFF. The rearrangement uses TRBV28 and TRBJ1-4; 10 bases are a match to TRBD1. CDR1 is MDHEN and CDR2 is SYDVKM in the germline V gene. The length of the CDR3 is 14 residues. With V trimmed by 6 bases and J by 8 bases, 6 bases remained unmatched.

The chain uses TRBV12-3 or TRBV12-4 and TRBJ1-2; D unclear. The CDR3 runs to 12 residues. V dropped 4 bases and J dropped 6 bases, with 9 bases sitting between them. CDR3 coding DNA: TGTGCCAGCAGTTCCGGGAGGGATGGCTACACCTTC. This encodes CASSSGRDGYTF.

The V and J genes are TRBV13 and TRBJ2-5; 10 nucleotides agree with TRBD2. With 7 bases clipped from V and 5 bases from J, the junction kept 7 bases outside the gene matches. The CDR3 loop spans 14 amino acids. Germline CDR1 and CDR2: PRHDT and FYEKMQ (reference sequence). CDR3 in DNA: TGTGCCAGCACAAAGCGGGGGGGCGAGGAGACCCAGTACTTC. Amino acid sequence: CASTKRGGEETQYF.

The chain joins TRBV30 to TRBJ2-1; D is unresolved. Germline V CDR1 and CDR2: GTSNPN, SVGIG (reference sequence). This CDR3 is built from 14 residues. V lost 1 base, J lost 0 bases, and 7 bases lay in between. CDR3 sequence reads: CAWSGASSYNEQFF. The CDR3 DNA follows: TGTGCCTGGAGTGGAGCGAGCTCCTACAATGAGCAGTTCTTC. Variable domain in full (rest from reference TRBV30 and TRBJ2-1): SQTIHQWPATLVQPVGSPLSLECTVEGTSNPNLYWYRQAAGRGLQLLFYSVGIGQISSEVPQNLSASRPQDRQFILSSKKLLLSDSGFYLCAWSGASSYNEQFFGPGTRLTVL.

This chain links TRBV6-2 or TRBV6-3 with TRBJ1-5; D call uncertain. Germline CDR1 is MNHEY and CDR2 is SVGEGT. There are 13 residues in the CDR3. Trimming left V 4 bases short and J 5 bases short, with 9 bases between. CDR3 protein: CASSSQAHQPQHF. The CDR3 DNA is TGTGCCAGCAGTTCCCAAGCACATCAGCCCCAGCATTTT.